The 30 T cell receptor beta chains listed next were all sequenced from one sample in a study of T cells in Graves' hyperthyroidism and ophthalmopathy. Amplification of TCR beta CDR3 regions used RNA as the template. HTBI primers were used for first-round RT-PCR of the TCR CDR3. TCRdb reprocessed the multiplex PCR reads via MiXCR and lists one record per CDR3 protein. The table records approximately 510,000 distinct CDR3 sequences, 40% to 50% of them present only once. Specimen: peripheral blood or thyroid tissue (not recorded which). Every receptor here comes from an adult woman with Graves' disease, either hyperthyroidism or ophthalmopathy (not recorded which).

This chain uses TRBV29-1 with TRBJ1-3; unclear D gene. Germline V lookup: CDR1 SQVTM, CDR2 ANQGSEA. CDR3 size: 12 residues. Trimming stripped 6 bases from V and 0 bases from J, with 6 bases between. The chain's CDR3 is CSVISSGNTIYF. The DNA for the CDR3 is TGCAGCGTGATAAGCTCTGGAAACACCATATATTTT.

CDR3 bases: TGTGCCAGCAGGGGAGCGGGAGGGCCTAACAATGAGCAGTTCAATCAGCCCCAGCATTTT. The encoded protein is CASRGAGGPNNEQFNQPQHF. The chain is built from TRBV2 and TRBJ1-5; D gene uncertain. The germline CDR1 and CDR2 sequences are SNHLY and FYNNEI. This CDR3 has 20 amino acids. The V end was cut by 6 bases, the J end by 3 bases, with 30 bases between.

This clonotype appeared a few times. This chain connects TRBV7-8 to TRBJ1-1; TRBD1 matches 7 bases. V gave up 11 bases and J gave up 6 bases; unmatched junction bases: 12. CDR1 is SGHVS and CDR2 is FQNEAQ in the germline V gene. The CDR3 covers 13 residues. The CDR3 reads CAWSVEGASEAFF. The CDR3 nucleotides read TGTGCCTGGAGTGTTGAGGGGGCGTCTGAAGCTTTCTTT.

The chain's CDR3 is CASSISPLGWVGSGANVLTF. In DNA, the CDR3 is TGTGCCAGTAGTATATCTCCCCTGGGGTGGGTTGGCTCTGGGGCCAACGTCCTGACTTTC. The chain recombines TRBV19 with TRBJ2-6, with D uncertain. CDR1 and CDR2 from the germline V gene are LNHDA and SQIVND (reference sequence). The CDR3 sequence is 20 residues long. The V end lost 2 bases, the J end lost 0 bases, and 20 bases lay between the germline ends.

Concerning this clonotype: Relative to the germline gene, one junction end is altered; a read error may explain this. J is TRBJ2-6 and V is TRBV7-9; 7 bases line up with TRBD2. CDR1 is SEHNR and CDR2 is FQNEAQ in the germline V gene (reference sequence). The CDR3 loop spans 14 amino acids. The CDR3 spells CASSLTPGGNVLTF. In DNA, the CDR3 is TGTGCCAGCAGCTTAACACCGGGGGGCAACGTCCTGACTTTC.

A remark on this clonotype: The CDR3 carries no conserved terminal phenylalanine or tryptophan, so it likely arises from a read error. It is unclear where the CDR3 begins or ends on the DNA, so no DNA is shown, and the CDR3 is as TCRdb lists it. The J gene is TRBJ1-2, the V gene TRBV29-1. Ends included, the CDR3 has 9 residues. Germline V gene lookup returns CDR1 SQVTM and CDR2 ANQGSEA. CDR3 loop: CSVEGGSSY.

This clonotype has at least ten counts. The gene calls are TRBV7-9 and TRBJ1-2, with 8 bases aligning to TRBD1. CDR3 size: 14 residues. Germline CDR1 is SEHNR and CDR2 is FQNEAQ (reference sequence). The J segment lost 5 bases and the V segment lost 8 bases, leaving 10 bases of the junction unmatched. CDR3 sequence: CASGYRDRPYGYTF. As DNA, the CDR3 is TGTGCCAGCGGTTATAGGGACAGGCCTTATGGCTACACCTTC.

This clonotype was counted many times. The V and J genes are TRBV19 and TRBJ2-7; 8 nucleotides agree with TRBD2. Germline CDR1 is LNHDA and CDR2 is SQIVND (reference sequence). The V gene end was trimmed by 5 bases and the J gene end by 4 bases; junction bases not matched to a gene: 7. This CDR3 contains 14 residues. The CDR3 protein is CASSFSGGVYEQYF. The CDR3 DNA is TGTGCCAGTAGTTTCTCGGGAGGGGTGTACGAGCAGTACTTC.

J is TRBJ1-2 and V is TRBV5-6, with D tentatively TRBD1 (5 bases). Germline-derived CDR1 and CDR2 are SGHDT and YYEEEE. The CDR3 has 14 amino acids. V lost 7 bases to trimming and J lost 6 bases, with 19 bases between them. The CDR3 sequence: CASADSGGSHGYTF. The DNA for the CDR3 is TGTGCCAGCGCCGACAGTGGGGGGTCTCATGGCTACACCTTC.

This chain connects TRBV7-2 to TRBJ2-7; 7 nucleotides align to TRBD1. The CDR3 is made up of 14 amino acids. Losses at the gene ends were 5 bases for V and 9 bases for J; bases not matched to a gene: 13. Germline V gene sequence: CDR1 SGHTA, CDR2 FQGNSA. As DNA, the CDR3 is TGTGCCAGCAGCGCGGCCAGGGGGATACCCGCGCAGTACTTC. This encodes CASSAARGIPAQYF.

This clonotype was detected a few times. The V call is TRBV7-9, the J call TRBJ1-1; possibly TRBD1 for D (5 bases). The CDR3 has 11 residues. Looked up from germline, CDR1 is SEHNR and CDR2 is FQNEAQ (reference sequence). The CDR3 nucleotides are TGTGCGGACGGGGGTAACACTGAAGCTTTCTTT. This codes for CADGGNTEAFF.

The rearrangement uses TRBV20-1 and TRBJ1-4; D is unresolved. Germline CDR1 reads DFQATT; CDR2 reads SNEGSKA (reference sequence). The CDR3 runs to 11 residues. The CDR3 nucleotides are TGCAGCAGCGGGCAAAGTGAAAAACTGTTTTTT. Translating gives CSSGQSEKLFF.

This chain joins TRBV5-1 and TRBJ1-4, with TRBD1 matching 7 bases. Trimming at V came to 6 bases and at J to 8 bases, leaving 7 bases not matched to a gene. CDR3 size: 13 residues. Germline V gene data show CDR1 as SGHRS and CDR2 as YFSETQ. The CDR3, as DNA: TGCGCCAGCACGGGACAGCGGGAAGAAAAACTGTTTTTT. This translates into CASTGQREEKLFF.

In this sample, this clonotype turned up many times. This chain links TRBV6-1 with TRBJ1-6; D call uncertain. Germline loops: CDR1 MNHNS, CDR2 SASEGT. The V end was cut by 2 bases, the J end by 5 bases, with 4 bases between. CDR3 length: 13 amino acids. CDR3 amino acids: CASSETNNSPLHF. CDR3 DNA sequence: TGTGCCAGCAGTGAAACCAATAATTCACCCCTCCACTTT.

The count of this clonotype is one. This chain links TRBV15 with TRBJ2-5; D gene unclear. Germline V lookup: CDR1 LNHNV, CDR2 YYDKDF (reference sequence). Trimming took 2 bases from V and 5 from J, leaving 9 bases between them. This CDR3 contains 13 residues. DNA of the CDR3: TGTGCCACCAGCAGAACCCCCAGGGAGACCCAGTACTTC. Protein sequence: CATSRTPRETQYF.

This clonotype was seen ten or more times. The chain links TRBV20-1 to TRBJ1-3; D perhaps matches TRBD1 (5 bases). Trimming stripped 3 bases from V and 4 bases from J, with 16 bases between. This CDR3 contains 15 residues. Germline V gives CDR1 DFQATT, CDR2 SNEGSKA (reference sequence). In DNA, the CDR3 is TGCAGTGCTAGGACCTTGCAAGGGGCAGGAAACACCATATATTTT. Translating gives CSARTLQGAGNTIYF.

This chain links TRBV29-1 with TRBJ2-6; D unresolved. Trimming cost V 5 bases and J 9 bases, with 17 bases left between them. The CDR3 has 14 amino acids. Germline loops: CDR1 SQVTM, CDR2 ANQGSEA. CDR3 sequence reads: CSVSYPGPNNVLTF. CDR3 nucleotide sequence: TGCAGCGTTAGTTATCCCGGGCCCAACAACGTCCTGACTTTC.

In this sample, this clonotype turned up many times. The chain employs TRBV7-9 and TRBJ1-5; 7 nucleotides match TRBD1. V dropped 4 bases and J dropped 0; count of bases not matched to a gene: 9. This CDR3 region has 17 residues. The germline gives CDR1 SEHNR, CDR2 FQNEAQ (reference sequence). CDR3 in amino acids: CASSSQGSRYSNQPQHF. CDR3 sequence (DNA): TGTGCCAGCAGCTCACAGGGGTCCCGGTATAGCAATCAGCCCCAGCATTTT.

This clonotype was seen many times. The chain combines TRBV6-5 with TRBJ1-2, with TRBD1 matching 8 bases. Germline-derived CDR1 and CDR2 are MNHEY and SVGAGI. V lost 7 bases to trimming and J lost 7 bases; unmatched junction nucleotides: 17. The length of the CDR3 is 16 residues. The CDR3 nucleotides read TGTGCCAGCACTTCCCCGGACAGGGCGTATCGTCGTGGCTACACCTTC. It codes for CASTSPDRAYRRGYTF.

This chain joins TRBV25-1 and TRBJ2-2; the D is unclear. Germline loops: CDR1 MGHDK, CDR2 SYGVNS. V was trimmed by 3 bases and J by 1 base, leaving 3 bases between them. The CDR3 runs 13 residues. CDR3 amino acids: CASSDQNTGELFF. The DNA of the CDR3 is TGTGCCAGCAGTGATCAGAACACCGGGGAGCTGTTTTTT.

This clonotype has a count of ten or more. The rearrangement joins TRBV29-1 to TRBJ1-5; weak D call: TRBD1 (5 bases). V lost 5 bases to trimming and J lost 4 bases, with 24 bases between them. Germline assignment: CDR1 SQVTM and CDR2 ANQGSEA. CDR3 size: 17 residues. The CDR3 is CSVTPGLNLELNQPQHF. The CDR3 nucleotides are TGCAGCGTTACCCCGGGACTGAACCTTGAGCTGAATCAGCCCCAGCATTTT. The full variable domain, with the rest looked up from reference TRBV29-1 and TRBJ1-5, is SAVISQKPSRDICQRGTSLTIQCQVDSQVTMMFWYRQQPGQSLTLIATANQGSEATYESGFVIDKFPISRPNLTFSTLTVSNMSPEDSSIYLCSVTPGLNLELNQPQHFGDGTRLSIL.

This clonotype was seen many times. This rearrangement joins TRBV10-3 to TRBJ1-2; weak D call: TRBD1 (6 bases). Trimming took off 4 bases at V and 7 bases at J, with 19 bases between the two ends. The CDR3 spans 15 residues. The V gene's germline CDR1 is ENHRY and CDR2 SYGVKD. The DNA for the CDR3 is TGTGCCATCAGTGGGATAAGACAGGTTGTTCGTGGCTACACCTTC. Translating it yields CAISGIRQVVRGYTF.

This clonotype has ten or more counts. The chain uses TRBV9 and TRBJ2-7, with TRBD2 matching 8 bases. The CDR3 is made up of 14 amino acids. Per germline, CDR1 SGDLS and CDR2 YYNGEE. V dropped 4 bases and J dropped 1; count of bases not matched to a gene: 4. The CDR3, as DNA: TGTGCCAGCAGCCCAGGGACTAGTTCCTACGAGCAGTACTTC. The encoded protein is CASSPGTSSYEQYF.

The J gene is TRBJ1-5, the V gene TRBV7-8; the D is unclear. Trimming left V 4 bases short and J 3 bases short, with 13 bases between. Looked up from germline, CDR1 is SGHVS and CDR2 is FQNEAQ. CDR3 length equals 15 residues. CDR3 region: CASSSGSPTNQPQHF. The CDR3 coding sequence is TGTGCCAGCAGCTCCGGTTCACCAACCAATCAGCCCCAGCATTTT.

This clonotype was counted at least ten times. The chain combines TRBV10-2 with TRBJ1-6, with unresolved D. Trimming pared 6 bases from V and 7 bases from J, leaving 7 bases between. This CDR3 contains 12 residues. Germline CDR1 is WSHSY and CDR2 is SAAADI. The CDR3 is CASRRWNSPLHF. The CDR3 nucleotides read TGCGCCAGCAGAAGGTGGAATTCACCCCTCCACTTT.

The gene calls are TRBV7-9 and TRBJ1-4, with TRBD1 matching 8 bases. Per the germline V gene, CDR1 is SEHNR and CDR2 is FQNEAQ (reference sequence). With 5 bases clipped from V and 4 bases from J, the junction kept 6 bases outside the gene matches. This CDR3 has 15 residues. In nucleotides, the CDR3 is TGTGCCAGCAGCCACCGGGACAGGATTAATGAAAAACTGTTTTTT. The encoded protein is CASSHRDRINEKLFF.

This clonotype was detected only once. The chain is built from TRBV6-1 and TRBJ1-4; 7 nucleotides agree with TRBD1. V lost 8 bases, J lost 7 bases, and 10 bases stayed unmatched. Germline CDR1 and CDR2: MNHNS and SASEGT. The CDR3 is made up of 14 amino acids. As DNA, the CDR3 is TGTGCCAGCTCACCTACAGGGGTACCTGAAAAACTGTTTTTT. This translates into CASSPTGVPEKLFF.

A note on this clonotype: Being one base from a much bigger clone, this may be a read error. The V call is TRBV7-9, the J call TRBJ1-5, with D uncertain. This CDR3 is built from 15 residues. V was trimmed by 4 bases and J by 6 bases, leaving 16 bases between them. The germline gives CDR1 SEHNR, CDR2 FQNEAQ (reference sequence). CDR3 region: CASSSGQYVSQPQHF. CDR3 bases: TGTGCCAGCAGCTCCGGGCAGTACGTGAGTCAGCCCCAGCATTTT. Based on the CDR3 plus reference TRBV7-9 and TRBJ1-5, the full variable domain is DTGVSQNPRHKITKRGQNVTFRCDPISEHNRLYWYRQTLGQGPEFLTYFQNEAQLEKSRLLSDRFSAERPKGSFSTLEIQRTEQGDSAMYLCASSSGQYVSQPQHFGDGTRLSIL.

This clonotype was detected ten times or more. J is TRBJ1-5 and V is TRBV20-1; the D gene is possibly TRBD1 (5 bases). This CDR3 is built from 14 residues. CDR1 is DFQATT, CDR2 SNEGSKA, per germline (reference sequence). Trimming cost V 5 bases and J 1 base, with 12 bases left between them. The CDR3, as DNA: TGCAGTGCTCGCGGGGGAGGGAGCAATCAGCCCCAGCATTTT. Translating it yields CSARGGGSNQPQHF.

This clonotype was counted many times. The rearrangement links TRBV9 to TRBJ1-3; TRBD1 is a possible D gene (6 bases). V was clipped by 0 bases and J by 0 bases, with 13 bases between them. The CDR3 runs 17 residues. CDR1 is SGDLS, CDR2 YYNGEE, per germline. The chain's CDR3 is CASSVVPTGSSGNTIYF. CDR3 nucleotide sequence: TGTGCCAGCAGCGTAGTCCCCACAGGGAGCTCTGGAAACACCATATATTTT.